What follows describes a single T cell receptor (beta chain). No antigen is known for it. Method: immunoSEQ multiplex PCR; TCRdb's copy keeps in-frame clones and lacks some. The table records 90,000 or so clones, around 91% of them present only once. These data originate in a study of OX40 agonist ivuxolimab in advanced cancers. On the study more broadly: Patients received intravenous ivuxolimab every 2 weeks at 0.01 to 10 mg/kg. The study's findings and limits: The antigens recognized by the expanded peripheral T cells, that is their antigen specificity, were not determined.

The timepoints at which blood was sampled were baseline, cycle 4 day 1, and cycle 7 day 1. The input for sequencing was CD4+ or CD8+ T cells sorted from blood, taken in a trial of the OX40 agonist ivuxolimab. This clonotype originated in an adult with an advanced solid tumor such as melanoma, head and neck, liver or kidney cancer.

The CDR3 sequence is CASSLRERGDTQYF. In DNA form, the CDR3 reads TGTGCCAGCAGTTTGCGGGAAAGGGGAGATACGCAGTATTTT. The chain is built from TRBV27 and TRBJ2-3; D may be TRBD2 (6 bases). There are 14 residues in the CDR3. Germline values: CDR1 MNHEY, CDR2 SMNVEV (reference sequence). The V and J ends lost 3 bases and 5 bases respectively, with 12 bases between them.